This is a list of T cell receptor beta chains from one sample in a study of T cell repertoires in cytomegalovirus infection. TCRdb used MiXCR to reprocess the reads, holding one entry per CDR3 protein. The top ten clones hold 11% to 15% of a sample with fewer than 1,000,000 distinct CDR3 sequences, roughly 30% of them seen once. Which antigens these TCRs recognize remains unknown. Sequences were derived from cultured CD8+ T cells from PBMCs, sampled from culture after CMV antigen stimulation. The receptors were gathered from a human donor in good health (CMV status not recorded). Some clones in this sample may be carry-over from other donors' samples. Each CDR3 is given with its conserved first and last residue. Fields, in order: J gene, D gene, V gene, clone size, CDR3 protein, CDR3 DNA. The D gene is left open where the match is weak. Clone size is stated in some rows and not others, as once, few, many or a class when expanded.

j_call: TRBJ1-1; d_call: TRBD1; v_call: TRBV7-8; clone_size: many; cdr3_aa: CASSHGQGPNTEAFF; cdr3_nt: TGTGCCAGCAGCCATGGACAGGGGCCGAACACTGAAGCTTTCTTT
j_call: TRBJ2-3; d_call: -; v_call: TRBV7-8; clone_size: -; cdr3_aa: CASSSPPRDTQYF; cdr3_nt: TGTGCCAGCAGCTCCCCTCCCCGAGATACGCAGTATTTT
j_call: TRBJ2-7; d_call: TRBD1; v_call: TRBV4-1; clone_size: few; cdr3_aa: CASSLGQDTYEQYF; cdr3_nt: TGCGCCAGCAGCCTTGGACAGGATACCTACGAGCAGTACTTC
j_call: TRBJ2-1; d_call: TRBD1; v_call: TRBV29-1; clone_size: -; cdr3_aa: CSVEGVGTGAGNEQFF; cdr3_nt: TGCAGCGTTGAAGGTGTGGGGACAGGGGCTGGCAATGAGCAGTTCTTC
j_call: TRBJ2-2; d_call: -; v_call: TRBV4-3; clone_size: -; cdr3_aa: CASSQAEGQGIPGELFF; cdr3_nt: TGCGCCAGCAGCCAAGCAGAAGGGCAGGGAATTCCTGGGGAGCTGTTTTTT
j_call: TRBJ1-2; d_call: TRBD1; v_call: TRBV9; clone_size: -; cdr3_aa: CASSSPQDRGPWGYTF; cdr3_nt: TGTGCCAGCAGCTCCCCCCAGGACAGGGGGCCTTGGGGCTACACCTTC
j_call: TRBJ1-1; d_call: -; v_call: TRBV29-1; clone_size: many; cdr3_aa: CSVARNTEAFF; cdr3_nt: TGCAGCGTTGCAAGGAACACTGAAGCTTTCTTT
j_call: TRBJ2-2; d_call: TRBD1; v_call: TRBV7-3; clone_size: few; cdr3_aa: CASSSDRASTGELFF; cdr3_nt: TGTGCCAGCAGCTCGGACAGGGCGAGCACCGGGGAGCTGTTTTTT
j_call: TRBJ2-1; d_call: -; v_call: TRBV19; clone_size: -; cdr3_aa: CASSMGRNNEQFF; cdr3_nt: TGTGCCAGTAGTATGGGGAGGAACAATGAGCAGTTCTTC
j_call: TRBJ1-1; d_call: -; v_call: TRBV7-6; clone_size: -; cdr3_aa: CASSLNRWSPNTEAFF; cdr3_nt: TGTGCCAGCAGCTTAAATCGGTGGTCTCCTAACACTGAAGCTTTCTTT
j_call: TRBJ1-1; d_call: TRBD1; v_call: TRBV7-8; clone_size: many; cdr3_aa: CASSWGTANTEAFF; cdr3_nt: TGTGCCAGCAGCTGGGGGACAGCGAACACTGAAGCTTTCTTT
j_call: TRBJ2-2; d_call: -; v_call: TRBV28; clone_size: few; cdr3_aa: CASSLKGPGELFF; cdr3_nt: TGTGCCAGCAGTTTAAAGGGTCCTGGGGAGCTGTTTTTT
j_call: TRBJ2-1; d_call: TRBD2; v_call: TRBV4-3; clone_size: -; cdr3_aa: CASSQNLQRGSSYNEQFF; cdr3_nt: TGCGCCAGCAGCCAAAATCTCCAGCGGGGAAGCTCCTACAATGAGCAGTTCTTC
j_call: TRBJ2-7; d_call: -; v_call: TRBV4-1; clone_size: few; cdr3_aa: CASSPGRVDEQYF; cdr3_nt: TGCGCCAGCAGCCCGGGCAGGGTCGACGAGCAGTACTTC
j_call: TRBJ2-5; d_call: -; v_call: TRBV7-9; clone_size: many; cdr3_aa: CASSDIETQYF; cdr3_nt: TGTGCCAGCAGCGATATAGAGACCCAGTACTTC
j_call: TRBJ1-1; d_call: TRBD1; v_call: TRBV2; clone_size: -; cdr3_aa: CASSTRRQGLYTEAFF; cdr3_nt: TGTGCCAGCAGTACCAGAAGACAGGGGTTATACACTGAAGCTTTCTTT
j_call: TRBJ2-7; d_call: -; v_call: TRBV6-1; clone_size: few; cdr3_aa: CASSEIPYEGSYEQYF; cdr3_nt: TGTGCCAGCAGTGAAATCCCTTACGAGGGATCCTACGAGCAGTACTTC
j_call: TRBJ1-3; d_call: -; v_call: TRBV27; clone_size: -; cdr3_aa: CASSLMPGTGNTIYF; cdr3_nt: TGTGCCAGCAGTTTAATGCCGGGGACTGGAAACACCATATATTTT
j_call: TRBJ2-7; d_call: -; v_call: TRBV15; clone_size: -; cdr3_aa: CATSRDLDEQYF; cdr3_nt: TGTGCCACCAGCAGAGATCTGGACGAGCAGTACTTC
j_call: TRBJ2-5; d_call: TRBD2; v_call: TRBV20-1; clone_size: few; cdr3_aa: CSARAPSGGMYQETQYF; cdr3_nt: TGCAGTGCTAGGGCGCCTAGCGGGGGAATGTACCAAGAGACCCAGTACTTC
j_call: TRBJ2-7; d_call: -; v_call: TRBV20-1; clone_size: -; cdr3_aa: CSARRDGGYEQYF; cdr3_nt: TGCAGTGCTCGCCGGGACGGGGGCTACGAGCAGTACTTC
j_call: TRBJ2-2; d_call: TRBD1; v_call: TRBV20-1; clone_size: -; cdr3_aa: CSAPGQDTGELFF; cdr3_nt: TGCAGTGCGCCGGGACAGGACACCGGGGAGCTGTTTTTT
j_call: TRBJ1-5; d_call: -; v_call: TRBV6-2/TRBV6-3; clone_size: -; cdr3_aa: CASSPPDILNQPQHF; cdr3_nt: TGTGCCAGCAGTCCGCCTGACATTCTGAATCAGCCCCAGCATTTT
j_call: TRBJ2-7; d_call: TRBD2; v_call: TRBV12-3/TRBV12-4; clone_size: -; cdr3_aa: CASRPSSGGFYEQYF; cdr3_nt: TGTGCCAGCAGACCTTCTAGCGGGGGGTTCTACGAGCAGTACTTC
j_call: TRBJ1-4; d_call: -; v_call: TRBV28; clone_size: few; cdr3_aa: CASRSMGGLPPEEKLFF; cdr3_nt: TGTGCCAGCAGGTCGATGGGGGGGTTACCCCCTGAGGAAAAACTGTTTTTT
j_call: TRBJ1-5; d_call: -; v_call: TRBV27; clone_size: few; cdr3_aa: CASSNGISPQHF; cdr3_nt: TGTGCCAGCAGCAACGGGATTAGTCCCCAGCATTTT
j_call: TRBJ2-1; d_call: -; v_call: TRBV7-6; clone_size: many; cdr3_aa: CASSYPGAYNEQFF; cdr3_nt: TGTGCCAGCAGCTACCCGGGGGCCTACAATGAGCAGTTCTTC
j_call: TRBJ2-7; d_call: TRBD2; v_call: TRBV7-9; clone_size: once; cdr3_aa: CASSLRGGQWYEQYF; cdr3_nt: TGTGCCAGCAGCTTGCGGGGGGGCCAGTGGTACGAGCAGTACTTC
j_call: TRBJ1-4; d_call: -; v_call: TRBV4-1; clone_size: few; cdr3_aa: CASSLWAEGEKLFF; cdr3_nt: TGCGCCAGCAGCCTCTGGGCCGAGGGTGAAAAACTGTTTTTT
j_call: TRBJ2-5; d_call: -; v_call: TRBV12-3/TRBV12-4; clone_size: -; cdr3_aa: CAGSSTGPQVAQYF; cdr3_nt: TGTGCCGGCAGTTCCACCGGGCCTCAGGTAGCCCAGTACTTC
j_call: TRBJ2-1; d_call: -; v_call: TRBV4-1; clone_size: few; cdr3_aa: CASSLGALLSNEQFF; cdr3_nt: TGCGCCAGCAGCCTTGGGGCGCTTCTTTCCAATGAGCAGTTCTTC
j_call: TRBJ2-3; d_call: -; v_call: TRBV11-3; clone_size: -; cdr3_aa: CASSPRGGVDTDTQYF; cdr3_nt: TGTGCCAGCAGTCCCCGCGGCGGGGTGGATACAGATACGCAGTATTTT
j_call: TRBJ2-1; d_call: -; v_call: TRBV7-8; clone_size: -; cdr3_aa: CASSLDGVGNEQFF; cdr3_nt: TGTGCCAGCAGCTTAGATGGGGTCGGGAATGAGCAGTTCTTC
j_call: TRBJ2-5; d_call: -; v_call: TRBV9; clone_size: few; cdr3_aa: CASSVGGAPDRETQYF; cdr3_nt: TGTGCCAGCAGCGTTGGGGGGGCACCCGATCGGGAGACCCAGTACTTC
j_call: TRBJ2-2; d_call: -; v_call: TRBV19; clone_size: few; cdr3_aa: CASRANGRVYTGELFF; cdr3_nt: TGTGCCAGTAGAGCGAACGGCAGGGTTTACACCGGGGAGCTGTTTTTT
j_call: TRBJ2-1; d_call: TRBD2; v_call: TRBV13; clone_size: -; cdr3_aa: CASSLGGTGGEQFF; cdr3_nt: TGTGCCAGCAGCCTCGGGGGGACGGGGGGTGAGCAGTTCTTC
j_call: TRBJ1-6; d_call: -; v_call: TRBV4-1; clone_size: many; cdr3_aa: CASSQDPVSAGYNSPLHF; cdr3_nt: TGCGCCAGCAGCCAAGACCCCGTGAGTGCGGGCTATAATTCACCCCTCCACTTT
j_call: TRBJ1-2; d_call: -; v_call: TRBV12-3/TRBV12-4; clone_size: -; cdr3_aa: CASSSELPSYYGYTF; cdr3_nt: TGTGCCAGCAGTTCGGAACTCCCTTCCTACTATGGCTACACCTTC
j_call: TRBJ2-3; d_call: -; v_call: TRBV27; clone_size: few; cdr3_aa: CASSFVPNWDTDTQYF; cdr3_nt: TGTGCCAGCAGTTTCGTTCCGAATTGGGACACAGATACGCAGTATTTT
j_call: TRBJ2-6; d_call: -; v_call: TRBV6-5; clone_size: few; cdr3_aa: CASSPPRGSGANVLTF; cdr3_nt: TGTGCCAGCAGTCCCCCCAGGGGCTCTGGGGCCAACGTCCTGACTTTC
j_call: TRBJ2-1; d_call: -; v_call: TRBV5-6; clone_size: -; cdr3_aa: CASIRPGRDNEQFF; cdr3_nt: TGTGCCAGCATCCGGCCGGGTAGGGATAATGAGCAGTTCTTC
j_call: TRBJ1-6; d_call: TRBD1; v_call: TRBV7-9; clone_size: many; cdr3_aa: CASSSRTSPGGLTPLHF; cdr3_nt: TGTGCCAGCAGCTCCCGCACCTCCCCAGGGGGATTGACACCCCTCCACTTT
j_call: TRBJ2-1; d_call: -; v_call: TRBV12-3/TRBV12-4; clone_size: few; cdr3_aa: CASSFERTSYNEQFF; cdr3_nt: TGTGCCAGCAGTTTCGAACGCACCTCCTACAATGAGCAGTTCTTC
j_call: TRBJ1-2; d_call: -; v_call: TRBV6-2/TRBV6-3; clone_size: -; cdr3_aa: CASTGGDNYGYTF; cdr3_nt: TGTGCCAGCACCGGAGGGGATAACTATGGCTACACCTTC
j_call: TRBJ1-1; d_call: -; v_call: TRBV19; clone_size: few; cdr3_aa: CASSIGQWNTEAFF; cdr3_nt: TGTGCCAGTAGTATCGGGCAGTGGAACACTGAAGCTTTCTTT
j_call: TRBJ2-1; d_call: -; v_call: TRBV7-3; clone_size: -; cdr3_aa: CASSLEAGTCNEQFF; cdr3_nt: TGTGCCAGCAGCTTAGAGGCAGGGACCTGCAATGAGCAGTTCTTC
j_call: TRBJ2-1; d_call: -; v_call: TRBV5-1; clone_size: -; cdr3_aa: CASYLRESYNEQFF; cdr3_nt: TGCGCCAGCTATCTGAGGGAGTCATACAATGAGCAGTTCTTC
j_call: TRBJ2-5; d_call: -; v_call: TRBV10-3; clone_size: -; cdr3_aa: CAISEVVSAYQETQYF; cdr3_nt: TGTGCCATCAGTGAGGTTGTATCAGCCTACCAAGAGACCCAGTACTTC
j_call: TRBJ1-1; d_call: -; v_call: TRBV10-3; clone_size: -; cdr3_aa: CAIGGEEEAFF; cdr3_nt: TGTGCCATCGGGGGCGAAGAGGAAGCTTTCTTT
j_call: TRBJ2-2; d_call: -; v_call: TRBV6-5; clone_size: few; cdr3_aa: CASGGSSNTGELFF; cdr3_nt: TGTGCCAGCGGCGGCAGCTCGAACACCGGGGAGCTGTTTTTT
j_call: TRBJ2-2; d_call: TRBD1; v_call: TRBV4-3; clone_size: -; cdr3_aa: CASSQDGGQGALTGELFF; cdr3_nt: TGCGCCAGCAGCCAAGATGGGGGACAGGGGGCGCTGACCGGGGAGCTGTTTTTT
j_call: TRBJ1-4; d_call: -; v_call: TRBV12-5; clone_size: -; cdr3_aa: CASGLEGREGEKLFF; cdr3_nt: TGTGCTAGTGGTTTGGAGGGGCGAGAGGGTGAAAAACTGTTTTTT
j_call: TRBJ2-1; d_call: TRBD1; v_call: TRBV3-1; clone_size: few; cdr3_aa: CASYASGGSSYNEQFF; cdr3_nt: TGTGCCAGCTACGCCTCAGGGGGTAGCTCCTACAATGAGCAGTTCTTC
j_call: TRBJ2-1; d_call: -; v_call: TRBV7-2; clone_size: -; cdr3_aa: CASSLYDRMEEQFF; cdr3_nt: TGTGCCAGCAGCTTATACGACAGGATGGAAGAGCAGTTCTTC
j_call: TRBJ2-1; d_call: -; v_call: TRBV6-5; clone_size: -; cdr3_aa: CASSYYRSSYNEQFF; cdr3_nt: TGTGCCAGCAGTTACTATCGCAGCTCCTACAATGAGCAGTTCTTC
j_call: TRBJ2-7; d_call: TRBD1; v_call: TRBV7-6; clone_size: -; cdr3_aa: CASSFAGQGSYEQYF; cdr3_nt: TGTGCCAGCAGCTTCGCGGGACAGGGCTCCTACGAGCAGTACTTC